Below are 9 T cell receptor beta chains sequenced from a single sample in a study of blood T cell repertoires in COVID-19. The method was immunoSEQ multiplex PCR; TCRdb's version includes in-frame clones alone and lacks a portion of them. In the table there are around 170,000 clones, roughly 83% of which are singletons. Specimen: peripheral blood. The receptors stem from a man younger than 35 with active or convalescent COVID-19.

The genes are TRBV3-1 (or the pseudogene TRBV3-2) and TRBJ1-3, with D unresolved. V was clipped by 1 base and J by 1 base, with 17 bases between them. This CDR3 is built from 18 residues. In germline, CDR1 is LGHDT, CDR2 YNNKEL (reference sequence). The CDR3 loop is CASSQALVFRGSGNTIYF. The CDR3 DNA sequence: TGTGCCAGCAGCCAAGCCCTTGTCTTCCGGGGTTCTGGAAACACCATATATTTT.

The chain links TRBV27 to TRBJ1-1; a weak D match, TRBD1 (5 bases). The V gene lost 4 bases and the J gene lost 1 base, with 7 bases spanning the gap. The CDR3 totals 13 residues. Germline V gene sequence: CDR1 MNHEY, CDR2 SMNVEV (reference sequence). As DNA, the CDR3 is TGTGCCAGCAGTTGGGGCCGGAACACTGAAGCTTTCTTT. It translates to CASSWGRNTEAFF.

The rearrangement joins TRBV5-1 to TRBJ1-6; 10 bases fit TRBD1. The V gene's germline CDR1 is SGHRS and CDR2 YFSETQ. The length of the CDR3 is 14 residues. V lost 4 bases to trimming and J lost 10 bases; unmatched junction nucleotides: 5. CDR3 in DNA: TGCGCCAGCAGCCGGGACAGGGGAGGGTCACCCCTCCACTTT. This translates into CASSRDRGGSPLHF.

In this sample, this clone turned up a few times. The chain joins TRBV19 to TRBJ1-5; possible D gene TRBD1, 6 bases. Between the trimmed V and J ends, which lost 1 base and 5 bases, there was a span of 9 bases. The CDR3 loop spans 14 amino acids. Germline V gene data show CDR1 as LNHDA and CDR2 as SQIVND (reference sequence). In DNA form, the CDR3 reads TGTGCCAGTAGTATAGTTGCAGGGGATCAGCCCCAGCATTTT. This codes for CASSIVAGDQPQHF.

Comment on this clone: In the same sample, other DNA sequences code for this CDR3. The J gene is TRBJ1-5, the V gene TRBV6-2 or TRBV6-3; the match to TRBD1 covers 10 bases. Germline CDR1 reads MNHEY; CDR2 reads SVGEGT. This CDR3 is 15 amino acids long. Trimming removed 0 bases from V and 4 bases from J; junction bases left unmatched: 0. This chain's CDR3 is CASSYSGQGNQPQHF. CDR3 in DNA: TGTGCCAGCAGTTACTCGGGACAGGGGAATCAGCCCCAGCATTTT.

The chain links TRBV3-1 (or the pseudogene TRBV3-2) to TRBJ1-5, with D perhaps matching TRBD1 (6 bases). Germline CDR1 is LGHDT and CDR2 is YNNKEL (reference sequence). Deletions cut 1 base from V and 0 bases from J, with 10 bases between. The CDR3 loop spans 16 amino acids. CDR3 loop: CASSQGPGASNQPQHF. CDR3 DNA sequence: TGTGCCAGCAGCCAAGGACCAGGGGCTAGCAATCAGCCCCAGCATTTT.

J is TRBJ1-2 and V is TRBV2, with 7 bases identical to TRBD1. V shed 5 bases, J shed 4 bases, and the junction held 10 bases outside the gene matches. Germline loops: CDR1 SNHLY, CDR2 FYNNEI. The CDR3 totals 15 residues. DNA for the CDR3: TGTGCCAGCAGTTCTAACAGGGGTGAGGGCTATGGCTACACCTTC. It specifies CASSSNRGEGYGYTF.

This chain connects TRBV6-5 to TRBJ1-5, with no clear D. This CDR3 has 13 amino acids. V was clipped by 7 bases and J by 3 bases, with 10 bases between them. Germline assignment: CDR1 MNHEY and CDR2 SVGAGI. This chain's CDR3 is CASNSLYNQPQHF. CDR3 DNA sequence: TGTGCCAGCAACTCGCTGTACAATCAGCCCCAGCATTTT.

The V and J genes are TRBV6-6 and TRBJ2-1; 8 bases align to TRBD1. CDR3 length: 13 amino acids. Germline CDR1 is MNHNY and CDR2 is SVGAGI (reference sequence). Trimming took 6 bases from V and 3 from J; bases not matched to a gene: 1. CDR3 region: CASSDRGYNEQFF. CDR3 DNA sequence: TGTGCCAGCAGCGACAGGGGCTACAATGAGCAGTTCTTC.